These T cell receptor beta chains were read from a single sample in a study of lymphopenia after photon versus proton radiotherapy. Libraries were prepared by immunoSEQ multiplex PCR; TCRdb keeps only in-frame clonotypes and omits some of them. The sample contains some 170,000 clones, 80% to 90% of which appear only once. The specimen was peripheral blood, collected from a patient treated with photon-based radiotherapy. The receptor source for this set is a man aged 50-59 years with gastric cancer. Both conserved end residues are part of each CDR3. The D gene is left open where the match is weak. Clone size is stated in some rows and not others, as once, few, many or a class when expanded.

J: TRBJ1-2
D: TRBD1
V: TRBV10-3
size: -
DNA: TGTGCCATCAGTCTGGACAGGGCCACTAACTATGGCTACACCTTC
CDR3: CAISLDRATNYGYTF

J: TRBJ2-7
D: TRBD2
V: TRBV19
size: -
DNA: TGTGCCAGTAGTACGGGACTAGCCTACGAGCAGTACTTC
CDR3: CASSTGLAYEQYF

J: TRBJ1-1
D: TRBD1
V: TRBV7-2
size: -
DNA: TGTGCCAGCAGCTTGCGACAGGGGGCTGAAGCTTTCTTT
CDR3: CASSLRQGAEAFF

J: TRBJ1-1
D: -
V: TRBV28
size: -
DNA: TGTGCCAGCAGTTCCACTGAAGCTTTCTTT
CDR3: CASSSTEAFF

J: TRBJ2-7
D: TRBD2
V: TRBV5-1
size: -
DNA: TGCGCCAGCAGCCCTGGACTAGCGGGAGACTACGAGCAGTACTTC
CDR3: CASSPGLAGDYEQYF

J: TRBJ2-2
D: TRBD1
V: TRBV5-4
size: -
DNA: TGTGCCAGCAGTTCCGACAGGGTGAACGGGGAGCTGTTTTTT
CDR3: CASSSDRVNGELFF

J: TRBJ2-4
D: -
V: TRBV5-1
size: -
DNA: TGCGCCAGCAGCTCCGGACATTTTGAGTTGGACATTCAGTACTTC
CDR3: CASSSGHFELDIQYF

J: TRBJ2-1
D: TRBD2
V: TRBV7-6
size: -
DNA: TGTGCCAGCAGCTTATCCCCGCTAGCGGGAGGATCCTACAATGAGCAGTTCTTC
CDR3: CASSLSPLAGGSYNEQFF

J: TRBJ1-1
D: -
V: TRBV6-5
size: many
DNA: TGTGCCAGCAGTTCCGTGGACGGCTCAGAAGCTTTCTTT
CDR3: CASSSVDGSEAFF

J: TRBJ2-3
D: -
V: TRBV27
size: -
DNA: TGTGCCAGCAGTTTACGCCCCACAGATACGCAGTATTTT
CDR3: CASSLRPTDTQYF

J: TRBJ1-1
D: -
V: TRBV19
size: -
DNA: TGTGCCAGTAGTATGATAACTGAAGCTTTCTTT
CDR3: CASSMITEAFF

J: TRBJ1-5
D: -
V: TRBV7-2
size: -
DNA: TGTGCCAGCAGCCCCGGGACCTCTAGCAATCAGCCCCAGCATTTT
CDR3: CASSPGTSSNQPQHF

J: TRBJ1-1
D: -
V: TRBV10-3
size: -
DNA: TGTGCCATCAGTGAGTCGAAACTTACGCACACTGAAGCTTTCTTT
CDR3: CAISESKLTHTEAFF

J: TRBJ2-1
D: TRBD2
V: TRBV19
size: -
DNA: TGTGCCAGTAGTATGGCGACTAGCGGGTCCAGCTCCTACAATGAGCAGTTCTTC
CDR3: CASSMATSGSSSYNEQFF

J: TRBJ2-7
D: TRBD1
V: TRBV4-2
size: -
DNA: TGTGCCAGCAGCCAACTAACGGGACAGGGGGCTGACGAGCAGTACTTC
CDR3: CASSQLTGQGADEQYF

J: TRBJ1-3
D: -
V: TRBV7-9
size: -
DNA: TGTGCCAGCAGCTTAGGATCCGAAGGAAACACCATATATTTT
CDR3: CASSLGSEGNTIYF

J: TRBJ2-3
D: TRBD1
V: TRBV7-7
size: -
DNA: TGTGCCAGCAGCATCGGGACAGGTACAGATACGCAGTATTTT
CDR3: CASSIGTGTDTQYF

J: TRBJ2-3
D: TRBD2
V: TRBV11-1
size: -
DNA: TGTGCCAGCAGCATAGGGACTAGCGGAGGCACAGATACGCAGTATTTT
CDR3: CASSIGTSGGTDTQYF

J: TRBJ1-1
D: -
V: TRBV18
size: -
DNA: TGTGCCAGCTCACCAAAGGCGGTGACGGGCACTGAAGCTTTCTTT
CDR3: CASSPKAVTGTEAFF

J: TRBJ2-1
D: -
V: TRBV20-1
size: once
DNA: TGCAGTGCTAGCATGGGGAAGGAGCAGTTCTTC
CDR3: CSASMGKEQFF

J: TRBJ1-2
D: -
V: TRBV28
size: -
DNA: TGTGCCAGCAGTTTAAGATCTGGGACCTATGGCTACACCTTC
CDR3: CASSLRSGTYGYTF

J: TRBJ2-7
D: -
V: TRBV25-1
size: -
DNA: TGTGCCAGCAGTGAATTAACAGGGTATACCTACGAGCAGTACTTC
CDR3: CASSELTGYTYEQYF

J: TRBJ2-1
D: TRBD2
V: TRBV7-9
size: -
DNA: TGTGCCAGCAGCTTAGTTGGGACTAGCGGGATGAATGAGCAGTTCTTC
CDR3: CASSLVGTSGMNEQFF

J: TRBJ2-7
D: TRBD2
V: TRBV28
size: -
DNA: TGTGCCAGCAGTTTGGATAAGTCAGCGGGAGGGGGCGAGCAGTACTTC
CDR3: CASSLDKSAGGGEQYF

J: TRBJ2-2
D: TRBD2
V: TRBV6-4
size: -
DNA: TGTGCCAGCAGTGAATCTAGCGGAGGATCGAACACCGGGGAGCTGTTTTTT
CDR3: CASSESSGGSNTGELFF

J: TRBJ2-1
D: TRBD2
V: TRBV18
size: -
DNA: TGTGCCAGCTCATCCCGACTAGCGGGGGACAATGAGCAGTTCTTC
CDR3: CASSSRLAGDNEQFF

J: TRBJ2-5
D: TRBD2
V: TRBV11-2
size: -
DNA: TGTGCCAGCAGTAAGATAGCGGGAGTCGTTCGGACCCAGTACTTC
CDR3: CASSKIAGVVRTQYF

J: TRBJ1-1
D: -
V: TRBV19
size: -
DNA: TGTGCCAGTAGTATTAGTCCAACCCGACAGACTGAAGCTTTCTTT
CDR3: CASSISPTRQTEAFF